Sequencing of this T cell receptor beta chain was carried out in a study of shared clonotypes between healthy human individuals. Overall study: Researchers assigned three CD4 naive, three CD4 memory, two CD8 naive and one CD8 memory plate to each donor. The study, taken as a whole, reports: It was the non-shared clonotypes that had lower generation probabilities than clonotypes shared by all four donors. Few donors restricted represented genetic and exposure-history diversity.

On sorted subsets, replicate PCRs used 150 to 250 ng DNA, or some 27,000 T cell genomes. TCRdb's table, derived via immunoSEQ multiplex PCR, lists solely in-frame clones and lacks some. The sample consists of about 2.2 million clones, around 95% of them appearing once. Terminally differentiated effector memory CD45RA+ cells were excluded from the naive CD8 cells, which were CD45RO-negative and positively selected for CCR7. V was pared by 6 bases and J by 9 bases, with 24 bases between. This CDR3 has 16 residues. The germline gives CDR1 SNHLY, CDR2 FYNNEI. As for this clone: The antigen is unknown.

The J gene is TRBJ2-1, the V gene TRBV2, with a weak D call TRBD2 (5 bases). The clonotype was recovered from a man between 18 and 29 years old in good health. Some clones in this sample may be carry-over from other donors' samples. Sequences were obtained from naive CD8+ T cells from PBMCs. The CDR3 nucleotides read TGTGCCAGCAGCTGCCGAGATAGGGAGCTCCCCCCTGAGCAGTTCTTC. Amino acids: CASSCRDRELPPEQFF.